The 2 T cell receptor beta chains presented below share a single source sample, sequenced in a study of blood T cells in healthy people across ages. PCR was performed a second time for roughly 7 to 11 cycles using a sample-barcoded 5' primer and a J-beta primer mix. Each CDR3 protein is one row after TCRdb ran MiXCR on the 5' RACE reads. The sample lists just over 1 million distinct CDR3 sequences; 45% were seen once. The sample comprised blood. These receptors were taken from a woman aged 60 to 75 in good health.

Turning to this clonotype: A read error is possible here, since a much larger clone lies one base away. The V and J genes are TRBV12-3 or TRBV12-4 and TRBJ2-3, with D perhaps TRBD1 (5 bases). The CDR3 runs 11 residues. The CDR3 is CATGETDTRYF. The CDR3 DNA reads as TGTGCCACCGGAGAGACAGATACGCGGTATTTT.

The V gene is TRBV2, the J gene TRBJ2-4, with D uncertain. The last part of the DNA fits TRBJ2-7 better; the J call may be wrong. CDR1 is SNHLY and CDR2 is FYNNEI in the germline V gene. The CDR3 consists of 16 residues. In nucleotides, the CDR3 is TGTGCCAGCAGTGAAGAGGGTAGCTGGAAACCGAACGAGCAGTACTTC. Its protein is CASSEEGSWKPNEQYF.